This TCR beta chain was documented in a study of T cell responses to AZD1222 COVID-19 vaccine. Study-wide points: Most donors were white British and more were female, and clonal diversity was possibly underestimated. Increases in Spike-specific TCR breadth and depth were seen after two AZD1222 doses.

This CDR3 has 14 amino acids. J lost 5 bases, V lost 2 bases, and 1 base had no gene match. Germline V gene sequence: CDR1 SGHNT, CDR2 YYREEE (reference sequence). Regarding this clone: Its matching antigen is unknown.

This table comes from immunoSEQ multiplex PCR, and its TCRdb copy is limited to in-frame clones, with some not included. The data show 80,000 to 90,000 clones, with 88% seen just once and approximately 4.5% held by the top ten. The TCR sequence derives from an adult in good health. The specimen was peripheral blood, collected on day 0 of MenACWY control vaccination. The chain links TRBV5-4 to TRBJ2-3, with 11 bases fitting TRBD2. As DNA, the CDR3 is TGTGCCAGCAGCTTTCTAGCGGGAGGAGATACGCAGTATTTT. It encodes CASSFLAGGDTQYF.